This T cell receptor (beta chain) originates from a study of identical twins. TCRdb re-called the 5' RACE reads through MiXCR, storing one row per CDR3 protein. The sample has 600,000 to 850,000 distinct CDR3 sequences, 18% seen once. This clonotype has a handful of counts. The same data also went into a second study, on T cells expressing NK-cell markers. That source reports: According to the study, TCR beta repertoires originated from sorted CD3+CD56+NKG2C+, CD3+CD56+NKG2C- and CD3+CD56-NKG2C+ T cells. Dominant NKG2C+ clonotype frequencies of 1.0-7.0% of CD8+ T cells were measured in six or seven donors. In four donors, dominant clonotypes made up roughly 25-60.1% of CD3+CD56-NKG2C+ cells.

The TCR comes from a woman aged 18-29 years in good health. Sequenced sample: PBMCs.

The CDR3 DNA is TGTGCCAGCAGCGCGACAGGAGCTAGCAATCAGCCCCAGCATTTT. As protein: CASSATGASNQPQHF. The chain carries TRBV9 and TRBJ1-5, with D tentatively TRBD1 (6 bases). V was trimmed by 3 bases and J by 0 bases, leaving 10 bases between them. There are 15 residues in the CDR3. CDR1 and CDR2 (germline): SGDLS, YYNGEE. Using reference TRBV9 and TRBJ1-5 for the parts outside the CDR3, the full variable domain is DSGVTQTPKHLITATGQRVTLRCSPRSGDLSVYWYQQSLDQGLQFLIQYYNGEERAKGNILERFSAQQFPDLHSELNLSSLELGDSALYFCASSATGASNQPQHFGDGTRLSIL.